This T cell receptor (beta chain) was documented in a study of T-cell reconstitution after alpha-beta-depleted transplantation in children. Study conclusions and caveats: The origin of high day-60 TCRbeta diversity in some patients lay in surviving recipient T cells and thymic progenitors. After transplant, at about two months, alpha-beta T cells were reportedly derived from several hundred expanded graft clones. When one year had passed after transplant, most T-cell counts and diversity came from newly produced T cells.

The V gene end was trimmed by 6 bases and the J gene end by 2 bases; junction bases not matched to a gene: 9. The CDR3 has 15 amino acids. Turning to this clonotype: Its matching antigen is unknown.

During its preparation, the TCRbeta library received unique molecular identifiers. TCRdb reprocessed the PCR reads via MiXCR and lists one record per CDR3 protein. The sample carries 580,000 or so distinct CDR3 sequences, 23% recorded once. Here the sequenced sample was PBMCs, mostly from graft donor cells, taken 360 days after TCRalphabeta/CD19-depleted stem cell transplant. This clonotype was sampled from a boy younger than two who had a stem cell transplant for acute myeloid leukemia, so the T cells may come from the graft donor. The chain is built from TRBV12-3 or TRBV12-4 and TRBJ2-5, with 7 bases aligning to TRBD1. CDR3 protein: CASSDHPGQQETQYF. CDR3 DNA sequence: TGTGCCAGCAGCGACCATCCGGGACAGCAAGAGACCCAGTACTTC.